The next 20 T cell receptor beta chains were all read from a single sample in a study of blood T cell repertoires in COVID-19. This table comes from immunoSEQ multiplex PCR, and its TCRdb copy is limited to in-frame clones, with some not included. The sample contains fewer than 65,000 clones, about nine tenths of which appear only once. Sequences were obtained from peripheral blood. The receptor source for this set is a woman aged 60-70 years with active or convalescent COVID-19.

V gene TRBV12-3 or TRBV12-4 combines with J gene TRBJ2-1, with D possibly being TRBD1 (5 bases). The CDR3 has 13 residues. Trimming removed 7 bases from V and 4 bases from J, with 11 bases in between. The CDR3 DNA sequence: TGTGCCAGCACCCCCCCAGGGTACAATGAGCAGTTCTTC. Protein sequence: CASTPPGYNEQFF.

J is TRBJ2-6 and V is TRBV6-1; 7 bases are shared with TRBD1. CDR3 length equals 18 residues. The ends lost 1 base at V and 0 bases at J; junction bases unmatched: 6. Germline V CDR1 and CDR2: MNHNS, SASEGT. The CDR3 is CASSEVIGGASGANVLTF. As DNA, the CDR3 is TGTGCCAGCAGTGAAGTGATAGGGGGCGCCTCTGGGGCCAACGTCCTGACTTTC.

The chain joins TRBV5-5 to TRBJ2-1, with D possibly being TRBD1 (5 bases). Trimming pared 1 base from V and 2 bases from J, leaving 16 bases between. This CDR3 region has 17 residues. Germline CDR1 reads SGHKS; CDR2 reads YYEKEE (reference sequence). CDR3 nucleotide sequence: TGTGCCAGCAGCTTGTTTAGGGGCCAGGCCACCTACAATGAGCAGTTCTTC. Amino acids: CASSLFRGQATYNEQFF.

The chain recombines TRBV20-1 with TRBJ2-1; 9 bases map to TRBD2. Germline trimming cut 3 bases from V and 2 bases from J; bases unmatched to any gene: 2. This CDR3 spans 14 amino acids. Germline values: CDR1 DFQATT, CDR2 SNEGSKA (reference sequence). CDR3 amino acids: CSASLAGPYNEQFF. The CDR3 DNA reads as TGCAGTGCTAGTCTAGCGGGGCCCTACAATGAGCAGTTCTTC.

This chain joins TRBV9 and TRBJ2-7; 11 bases map to TRBD2. V lost 4 bases, J lost 5 bases, and 11 bases stayed unmatched. Per germline, CDR1 SGDLS and CDR2 YYNGEE. The CDR3 is made up of 16 amino acids. CDR3 nucleotides: TGTGCCAGCAGCAGAGAACTAGCGGGAGTTCTCCACGAGCAGTACTTC. Translation: CASSRELAGVLHEQYF.

This clone was seen just once. The chain recombines TRBV25-1 with TRBJ2-1; TRBD2 aligns across 12 bases. Germline V lookup: CDR1 MGHDK, CDR2 SYGVNS. The J segment lost 7 bases and the V segment lost 3 bases, leaving 7 bases of the junction unmatched. The CDR3 runs 16 residues. The CDR3 here is CASSDLLAGGENEQFF. CDR3 coding DNA: TGTGCCAGCAGTGACCTCCTAGCGGGGGGGGAGAATGAGCAGTTCTTC.

The CDR3 DNA reads TGTGCCAGCAGGGGAGTAAGAGGCTACACCTTC. This sequence encodes CASRGVRGYTF. This chain uses TRBV12-3 or TRBV12-4 with TRBJ1-2; D not resolved. Trimming removed 6 bases from V and 8 bases from J, with 10 bases in between. The CDR3 runs 11 residues.

The chain couples TRBV7-2 to TRBJ2-7, with 7 bases matching TRBD1. This CDR3 region has 14 residues. Per the germline V gene, CDR1 is SGHTA and CDR2 is FQGNSA. V gave up 7 bases and J gave up 2 bases; unmatched junction bases: 8. The CDR3 DNA is TGTGCCAGCACCGCCGCAGGGGGACCCTACGAGCAGTACTTC. As protein: CASTAAGGPYEQYF.

The J gene is TRBJ2-7, the V gene TRBV15; perhaps TRBD2 as D (6 bases). Between the trimmed V and J ends, which lost 0 bases and 3 bases, there was a span of 9 bases. The germline CDR1 and CDR2 sequences are LNHNV and YYDKDF (reference sequence). The CDR3 runs 14 residues. The CDR3 reads CATSRDGGIYEQYF. DNA for the CDR3: TGTGCCACCAGCAGAGACGGGGGTATCTACGAGCAGTACTTC.

The genes are TRBV7-6 and TRBJ2-2; 11 bases are a match to TRBD2. With V trimmed by 3 bases and J by 5 bases, 11 bases remained unmatched. Germline CDR1 is SGHVS and CDR2 is FNYEAQ. This CDR3 comprises 18 residues. CDR3 sequence reads: CASSLPEGTSGPTGELFF. As DNA, the CDR3 is TGTGCCAGCAGCTTGCCTGAGGGGACTAGCGGACCGACCGGGGAGCTGTTTTTT.

The rearrangement uses TRBV9 and TRBJ2-1; the D gene is possibly TRBD1 (5 bases). The CDR3 has 13 residues. The V end was cut by 3 bases, the J end by 10 bases, with 14 bases between. CDR1 and CDR2 from the germline V gene are SGDLS and YYNGEE. CDR3 bases: TGTGCCAGCAGCGGCCAACAGGTTCGGGAGCAGTTCTTC. It is translated as CASSGQQVREQFF.

This CDR3 reads CAWQVNTEAFF. The DNA for the CDR3 is TGTGCCTGGCAGGTGAACACTGAAGCTTTCTTT. The rearrangement uses TRBV30 and TRBJ1-1, with unresolved D. Trimming took off 5 bases at V and 0 bases at J, with 4 bases between the two ends. The CDR3 runs to 11 residues. Germline assignment: CDR1 GTSNPN and CDR2 SVGIG (reference sequence). Together with reference TRBV30 and TRBJ1-1, the CDR3 gives the full variable domain: SQTIHQWPATLVQPVGSPLSLECTVEGTSNPNLYWYRQAAGRGLQLLFYSVGIGQISSEVPQNLSASRPQDRQFILSSKKLLLSDSGFYLCAWQVNTEAFFGQGTRLTVV.

The V call is TRBV30, the J call TRBJ2-7, with 8 bases identical to TRBD1. This CDR3 spans 15 amino acids. V dropped 3 bases and J dropped 0; count of bases not matched to a gene: 7. Germline V gene lookup returns CDR1 GTSNPN and CDR2 SVGIG (reference sequence). The CDR3 region has the DNA TGTGCCTGGAGCCCCGGACAGGGATTCTCCTACGAGCAGTACTTC. It codes for CAWSPGQGFSYEQYF.

The chain couples TRBV9 to TRBJ1-3, with D possibly matching TRBD1 (5 bases). CDR1 and CDR2 (germline): SGDLS, YYNGEE. The V gene lost 0 bases and the J gene lost 8 bases, with 12 bases spanning the gap. CDR3 size: 14 residues. Here the CDR3 reads CASSVASGKDTIYF. The CDR3 DNA follows: TGTGCCAGCAGCGTAGCTTCAGGGAAGGACACCATATATTTT.

V is TRBV5-8 and J is TRBJ1-2; 7 nucleotides line up with TRBD1. Germline lookup yields CDR1 SGHTS and CDR2 YDEGEE. With V trimmed by 0 bases and J by 0 bases, 11 bases remained unmatched. The CDR3 has 18 amino acids. The CDR3 protein is CASSLEGDSPFSNYGYTF. CDR3 DNA: TGTGCCAGCAGCTTGGAAGGGGACAGTCCTTTTTCTAACTATGGCTACACCTTC.

The chain is built from TRBV10-2 and TRBJ2-7; 7 nucleotides line up with TRBD2. The CDR3 contains 14 residues. Germline lookup yields CDR1 WSHSY and CDR2 SAAADI. V was clipped by 2 bases and J by 6 bases; unmatched bases: 7. CDR3 loop: CASSENSGFFEQYF. CDR3 nucleotide sequence: TGCGCCAGCAGTGAGAATAGCGGGTTTTTCGAGCAGTACTTC.

The V and J genes are TRBV7-2 and TRBJ2-5; D call uncertain. Trimming shortened V by 2 bases and J by 2 bases, and 6 bases separated the two germline ends. The CDR3 is made up of 13 amino acids. CDR1 is SGHTA and CDR2 is FQGNSA in the germline V gene. CDR3 DNA sequence: TGTGCCAGCAGCTTACAGATACAAGAGACCCAGTACTTC. Translated: CASSLQIQETQYF.

The rearrangement uses TRBV7-9 and TRBJ2-1, with 10 bases lining up with TRBD1. J gave up 7 bases and V 5 bases, and 5 bases lay outside the gene matches. The CDR3 is made up of 14 amino acids. Germline V gene lookup returns CDR1 SEHNR and CDR2 FQNEAQ (reference sequence). The CDR3 DNA reads TGTGCCAGCAGCCTGGACAGGGGGGAGAATGAGCAGTTCTTC. This gives the protein CASSLDRGENEQFF. The entire variable domain, with the rest obtained from reference TRBV7-9 and TRBJ2-1, is as follows: DTGVSQNPRHKITKRGQNVTFRCDPISEHNRLYWYRQTLGQGPEFLTYFQNEAQLEKSRLLSDRFSAERPKGSFSTLEIQRTEQGDSAMYLCASSLDRGENEQFFGPGTRLTVL.

In its sample, this clone was seen a few times. The chain employs TRBV15 and TRBJ2-3; TRBD2 aligns across 11 bases. CDR3 length: 17 residues. V gave up 0 bases and J gave up 5 bases; unmatched junction bases: 7. The V gene's germline CDR1 is LNHNV and CDR2 YYDKDF (reference sequence). The CDR3 spells CATSRDLAGGPKDTQYF. CDR3 in DNA: TGTGCCACCAGCAGAGATTTAGCGGGGGGGCCGAAAGATACGCAGTATTTT.

The V call is TRBV19, the J call TRBJ2-1; D perhaps matches TRBD1 (6 bases). Germline CDR1 LNHDA, CDR2 SQIVND (reference sequence). Trimming took off 8 bases at V and 6 bases at J, with 14 bases between the two ends. CDR3 length equals 13 residues. This chain's CDR3 is CASSNPDSNEQFF. CDR3 coding DNA: TGTGCCAGTTCAAACCCGGACAGCAATGAGCAGTTCTTC.